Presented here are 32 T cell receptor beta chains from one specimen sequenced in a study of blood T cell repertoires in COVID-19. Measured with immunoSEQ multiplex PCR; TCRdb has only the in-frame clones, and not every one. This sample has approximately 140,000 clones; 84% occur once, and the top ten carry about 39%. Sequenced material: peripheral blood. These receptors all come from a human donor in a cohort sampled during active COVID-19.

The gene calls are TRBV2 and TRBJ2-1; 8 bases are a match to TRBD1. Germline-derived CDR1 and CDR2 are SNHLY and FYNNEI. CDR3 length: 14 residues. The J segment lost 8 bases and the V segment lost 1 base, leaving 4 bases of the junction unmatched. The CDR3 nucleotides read TGTGCCAGCAGTGAAGACAGGGGGTTAGATGAGCAGTTCTTC. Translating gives CASSEDRGLDEQFF.

The CDR3 sequence: CASSLLSGGTTGELFF. CDR3 nucleotide sequence: TGTGCCAGCAGCTTACTGAGCGGGGGTACTACCGGGGAGCTGTTTTTT. V usage is TRBV7-2 and J usage is TRBJ2-2; 8 nucleotides agree with TRBD2. The trim removed 2 bases at V and 5 bases at J, leaving 7 bases unmatched. The length of the CDR3 is 16 residues. Germline lookup yields CDR1 SGHTA and CDR2 FQGNSA.

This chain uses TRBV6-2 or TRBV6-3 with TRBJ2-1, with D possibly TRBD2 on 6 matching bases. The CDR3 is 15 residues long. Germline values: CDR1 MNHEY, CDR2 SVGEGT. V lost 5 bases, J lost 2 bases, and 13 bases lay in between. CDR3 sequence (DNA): TGTGCCAGCAGTAATAGCGGCCTCACCTACAATGAGCAGTTCTTC. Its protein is CASSNSGLTYNEQFF.

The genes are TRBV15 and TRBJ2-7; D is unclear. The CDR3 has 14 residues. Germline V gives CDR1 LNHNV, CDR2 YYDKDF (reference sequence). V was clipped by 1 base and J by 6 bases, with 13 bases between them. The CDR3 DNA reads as TGTGCCACCAGCAGAGCTCTCGCGGCCTTCGAGCAGTACTTC. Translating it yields CATSRALAAFEQYF.

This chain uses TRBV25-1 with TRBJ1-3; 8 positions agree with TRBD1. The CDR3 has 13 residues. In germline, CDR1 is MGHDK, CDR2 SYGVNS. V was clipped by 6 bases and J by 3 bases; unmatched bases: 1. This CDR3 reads CASSGTGGNTIYF. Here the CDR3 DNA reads TGTGCCAGCAGCGGGACAGGTGGAAACACCATATATTTT.

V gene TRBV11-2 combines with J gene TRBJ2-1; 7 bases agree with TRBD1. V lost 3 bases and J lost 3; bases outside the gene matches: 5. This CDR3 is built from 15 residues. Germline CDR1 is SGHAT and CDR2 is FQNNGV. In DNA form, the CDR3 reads TGTGCCAGCAGCTTGAAGGGGGCAGGCTACAATGAGCAGTTCTTC. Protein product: CASSLKGAGYNEQFF.

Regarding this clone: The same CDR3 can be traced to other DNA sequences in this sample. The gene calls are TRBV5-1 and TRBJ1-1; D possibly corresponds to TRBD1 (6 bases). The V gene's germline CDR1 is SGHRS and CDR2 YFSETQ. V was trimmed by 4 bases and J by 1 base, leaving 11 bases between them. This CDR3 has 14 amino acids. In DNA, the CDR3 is TGCGCCAGCAGCCCCGGACAGTCGAACACTGAAGCTTTCTTT. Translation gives CASSPGQSNTEAFF. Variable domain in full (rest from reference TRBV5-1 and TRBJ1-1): KAGVTQTPRYLIKTRGQQVTLSCSPISGHRSVSWYQQTPGQGLQFLFEYFSETQRNKGNFPGRFSGRQFSNSRSEMNVSTLELGDSALYLCASSPGQSNTEAFFGQGTRLTVV.

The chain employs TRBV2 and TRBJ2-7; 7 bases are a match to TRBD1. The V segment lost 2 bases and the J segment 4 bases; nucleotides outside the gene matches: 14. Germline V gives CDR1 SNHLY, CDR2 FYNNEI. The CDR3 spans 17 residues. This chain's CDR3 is CASSEPRDRASEYEQYF. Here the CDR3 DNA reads TGTGCCAGCAGTGAACCCCGCGACAGGGCCTCGGAATACGAGCAGTACTTC.

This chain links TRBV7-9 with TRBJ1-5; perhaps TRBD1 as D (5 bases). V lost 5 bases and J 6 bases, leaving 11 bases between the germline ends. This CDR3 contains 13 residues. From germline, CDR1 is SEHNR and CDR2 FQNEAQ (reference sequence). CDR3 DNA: TGTGCCAGCAGCCCAACCCAGGGTCAGCCCCAGCATTTT. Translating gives CASSPTQGQPQHF.

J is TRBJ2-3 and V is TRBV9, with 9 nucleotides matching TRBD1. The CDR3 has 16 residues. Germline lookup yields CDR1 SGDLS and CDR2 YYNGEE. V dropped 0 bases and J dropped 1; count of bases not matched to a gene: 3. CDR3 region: CASSVGGQGGTDTQYF. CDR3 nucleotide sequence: TGTGCCAGCAGCGTAGGGGGACAGGGTGGCACAGATACGCAGTATTTT.

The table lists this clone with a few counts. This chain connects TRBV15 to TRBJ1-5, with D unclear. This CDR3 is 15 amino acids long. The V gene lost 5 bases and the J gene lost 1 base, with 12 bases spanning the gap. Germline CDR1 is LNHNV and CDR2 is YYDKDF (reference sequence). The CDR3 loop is CATSSTRGSNQPQHF. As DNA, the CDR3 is TGTGCCACCAGCTCGACCAGAGGAAGCAATCAGCCCCAGCATTTT. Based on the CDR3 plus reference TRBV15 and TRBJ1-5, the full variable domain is DAMVIQNPRYQVTQFGKPVTLSCSQTLNHNVMYWYQQKSSQAPKLLFHYYDKDFNNEADTPDNFQSRRPNTSFCFLDIRSPGLGDTAMYLCATSSTRGSNQPQHFGDGTRLSIL.

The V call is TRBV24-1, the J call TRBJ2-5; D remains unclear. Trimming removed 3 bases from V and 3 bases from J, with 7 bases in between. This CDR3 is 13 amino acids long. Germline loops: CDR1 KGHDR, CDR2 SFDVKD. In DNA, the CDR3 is TGTGCCACCAGTGATCCCCTCGAAGAGACCCAGTACTTC. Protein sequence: CATSDPLEETQYF.

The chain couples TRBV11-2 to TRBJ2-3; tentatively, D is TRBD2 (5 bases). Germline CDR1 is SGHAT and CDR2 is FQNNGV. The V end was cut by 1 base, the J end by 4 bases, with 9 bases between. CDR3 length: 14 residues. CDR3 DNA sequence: TGTGCCAGCAGCTTAGGGGGAGTCCCAGATACGCAGTATTTT. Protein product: CASSLGGVPDTQYF.

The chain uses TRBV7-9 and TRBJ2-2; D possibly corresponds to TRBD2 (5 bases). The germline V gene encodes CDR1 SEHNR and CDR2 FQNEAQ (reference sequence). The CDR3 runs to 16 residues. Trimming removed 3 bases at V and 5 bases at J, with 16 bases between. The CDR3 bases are TGTGCCAGCAGCTTGGAGGTTTCGGTGGGAACCGGGGAGCTGTTTTTT. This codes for CASSLEVSVGTGELFF.

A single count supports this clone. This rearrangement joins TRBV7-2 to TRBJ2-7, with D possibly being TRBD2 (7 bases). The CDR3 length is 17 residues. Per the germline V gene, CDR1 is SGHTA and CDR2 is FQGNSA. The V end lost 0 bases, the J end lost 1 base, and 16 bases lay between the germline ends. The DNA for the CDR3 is TGTGCCAGCAGCTTAGCCTTGGGGGGGCATAGGTCCTACGAGCAGTACTTC. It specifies CASSLALGGHRSYEQYF.

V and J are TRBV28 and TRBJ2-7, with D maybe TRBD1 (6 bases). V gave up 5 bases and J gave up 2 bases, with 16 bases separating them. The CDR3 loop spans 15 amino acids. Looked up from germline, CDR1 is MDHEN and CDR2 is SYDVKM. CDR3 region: CASSLTGTLPYEQYF. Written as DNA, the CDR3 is TGTGCCAGCAGTCTGACAGGAACTCTGCCCTACGAGCAGTACTTC.

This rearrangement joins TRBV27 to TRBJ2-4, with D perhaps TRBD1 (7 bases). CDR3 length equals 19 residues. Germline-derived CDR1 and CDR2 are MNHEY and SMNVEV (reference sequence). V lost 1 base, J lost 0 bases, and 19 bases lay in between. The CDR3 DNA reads TGTGCCAGCAGTTTATGGGTTGGAGGGGGCGCGGGAGCCAAAAACATTCAGTACTTC. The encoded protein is CASSLWVGGGAGAKNIQYF.

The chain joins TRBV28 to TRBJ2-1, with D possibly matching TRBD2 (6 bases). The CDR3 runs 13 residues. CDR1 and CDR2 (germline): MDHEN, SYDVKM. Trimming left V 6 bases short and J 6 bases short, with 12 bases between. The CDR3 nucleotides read TGTGCCAGCAGCTCCGGAGCGGGCAATGAGCAGTTCTTC. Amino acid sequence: CASSSGAGNEQFF.

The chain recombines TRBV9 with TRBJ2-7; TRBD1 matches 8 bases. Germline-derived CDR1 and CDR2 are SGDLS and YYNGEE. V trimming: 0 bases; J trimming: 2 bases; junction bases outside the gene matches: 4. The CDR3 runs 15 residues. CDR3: CASSVDVQGAYEQYF. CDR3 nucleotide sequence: TGTGCCAGCAGCGTAGATGTACAGGGGGCCTACGAGCAGTACTTC.

The CDR3 region has the DNA TGTGCCAGCAGTCGCCTCGGACAGGGCAGTGAAAAACTGTTTTTT. The encoded protein is CASSRLGQGSEKLFF. V and J are TRBV28 and TRBJ1-4, with 8 bases aligning to TRBD1. CDR3 length: 15 residues. J gave up 7 bases and V 5 bases, and 9 bases lay outside the gene matches. Germline loops: CDR1 MDHEN, CDR2 SYDVKM. The full variable domain, rest sourced from reference TRBV28 and TRBJ1-4, is DVKVTQSSRYLVKRTGEKVFLECVQDMDHENMFWYRQDPGLGLRLIYFSYDVKMKEKGDIPEGYSVSREKKERFSLILESASTNQTSMYLCASSRLGQGSEKLFFGSGTQLSVL.

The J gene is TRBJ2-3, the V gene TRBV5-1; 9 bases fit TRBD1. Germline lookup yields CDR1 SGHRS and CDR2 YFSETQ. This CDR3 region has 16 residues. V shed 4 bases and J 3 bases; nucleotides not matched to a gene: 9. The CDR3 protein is CASSPTRDRATDTQYF. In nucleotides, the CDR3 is TGCGCCAGCAGCCCAACCCGGGACAGGGCGACAGATACGCAGTATTTT.

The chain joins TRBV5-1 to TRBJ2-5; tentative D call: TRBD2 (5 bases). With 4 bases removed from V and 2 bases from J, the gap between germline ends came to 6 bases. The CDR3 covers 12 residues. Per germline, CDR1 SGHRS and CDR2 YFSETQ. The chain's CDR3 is CASSPGQETQYF. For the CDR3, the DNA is TGCGCCAGCAGCCCGGGGCAAGAGACCCAGTACTTC.

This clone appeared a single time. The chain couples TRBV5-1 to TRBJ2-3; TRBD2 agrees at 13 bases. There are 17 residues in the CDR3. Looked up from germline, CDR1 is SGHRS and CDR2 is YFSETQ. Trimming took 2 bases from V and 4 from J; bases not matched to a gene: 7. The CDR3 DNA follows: TGCGCCAGCAGCTTTCCCTCCACTAGCGGGGGGGCAGATACGCAGTATTTT. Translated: CASSFPSTSGGADTQYF.

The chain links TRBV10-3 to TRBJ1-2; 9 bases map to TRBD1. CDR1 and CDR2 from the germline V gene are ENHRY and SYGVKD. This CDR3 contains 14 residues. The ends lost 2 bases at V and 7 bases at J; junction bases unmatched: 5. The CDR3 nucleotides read TGTGCCATCAGTGAGGGACAGGGGCTGGGTGGCTACACCTTC. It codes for CAISEGQGLGGYTF.

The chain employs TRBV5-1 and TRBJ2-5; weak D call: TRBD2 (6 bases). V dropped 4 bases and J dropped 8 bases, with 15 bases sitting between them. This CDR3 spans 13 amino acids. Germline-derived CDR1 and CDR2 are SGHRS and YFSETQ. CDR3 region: CASSGDSADTQYF. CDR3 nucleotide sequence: TGCGCCAGCAGCGGGGACTCGGCAGATACCCAGTACTTC.

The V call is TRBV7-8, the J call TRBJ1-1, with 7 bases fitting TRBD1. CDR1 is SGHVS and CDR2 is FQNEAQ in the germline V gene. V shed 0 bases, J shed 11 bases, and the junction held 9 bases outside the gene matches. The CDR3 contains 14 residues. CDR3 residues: CASSLASRGRGAFF. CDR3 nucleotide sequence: TGTGCCAGCAGCTTAGCCTCCAGGGGGAGAGGTGCTTTCTTT. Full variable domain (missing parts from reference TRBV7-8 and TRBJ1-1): GAGVSQSPRYKVAKRGQDVALRCDPISGHVSLFWYQQALGQGPEFLTYFQNEAQLDKSGLPSDRFFAERPEGSVSTLKIQRTQQEDSAVYLCASSLASRGRGAFFGQGTRLTVV.

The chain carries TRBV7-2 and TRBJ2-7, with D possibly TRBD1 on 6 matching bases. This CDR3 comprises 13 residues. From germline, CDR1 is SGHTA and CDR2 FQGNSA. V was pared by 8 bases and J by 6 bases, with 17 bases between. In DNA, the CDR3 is TGTGCCAGCGGCTCACAGGGTTTGGGCGAGCAGTACTTC. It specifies CASGSQGLGEQYF.

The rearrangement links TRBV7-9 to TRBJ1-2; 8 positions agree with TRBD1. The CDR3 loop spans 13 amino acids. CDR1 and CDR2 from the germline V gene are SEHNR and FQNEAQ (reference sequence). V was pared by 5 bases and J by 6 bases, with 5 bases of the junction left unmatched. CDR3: CASSRTGFDGYTF. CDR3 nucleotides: TGTGCCAGCAGCCGGACAGGGTTCGATGGCTACACCTTC.

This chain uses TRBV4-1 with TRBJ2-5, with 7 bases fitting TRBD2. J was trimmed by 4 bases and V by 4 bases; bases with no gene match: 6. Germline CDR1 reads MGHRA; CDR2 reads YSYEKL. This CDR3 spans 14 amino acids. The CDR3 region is CASSPPGGRETQYF. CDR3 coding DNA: TGCGCCAGCAGCCCCCCGGGGGGACGAGAGACCCAGTACTTC.

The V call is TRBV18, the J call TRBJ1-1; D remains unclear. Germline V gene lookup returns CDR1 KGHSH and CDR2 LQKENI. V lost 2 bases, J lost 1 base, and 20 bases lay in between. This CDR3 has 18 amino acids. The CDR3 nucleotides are TGTGCCAGCTCACCAATTTCCGCCATAACGGGAAGGAACACTGAAGCTTTCTTT. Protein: CASSPISAITGRNTEAFF. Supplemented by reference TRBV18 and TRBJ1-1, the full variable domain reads NAGVMQNPRHLVRRRGQEARLRCSPMKGHSHVYWYRQLPEEGLKFMVYLQKENIIDESGMPKERFSAEFPKEGPSILRIQQVVRGDSAAYFCASSPISAITGRNTEAFFGQGTRLTVV.

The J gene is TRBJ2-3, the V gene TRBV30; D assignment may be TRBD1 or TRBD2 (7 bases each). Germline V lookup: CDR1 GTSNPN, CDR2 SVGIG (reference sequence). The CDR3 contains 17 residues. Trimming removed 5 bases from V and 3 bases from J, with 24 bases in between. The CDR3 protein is CAWGRGLSPYRTDTQYF. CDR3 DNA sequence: TGTGCCTGGGGGAGGGGGCTTTCCCCCTATAGGACAGATACGCAGTATTTT.

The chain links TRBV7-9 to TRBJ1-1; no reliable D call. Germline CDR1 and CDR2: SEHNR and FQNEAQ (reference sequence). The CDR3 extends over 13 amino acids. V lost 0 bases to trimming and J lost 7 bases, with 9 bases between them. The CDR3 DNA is TGTGCCAGCAGCTTAGCAGGAGGCCTTGAAGCTTTCTTT. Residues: CASSLAGGLEAFF.